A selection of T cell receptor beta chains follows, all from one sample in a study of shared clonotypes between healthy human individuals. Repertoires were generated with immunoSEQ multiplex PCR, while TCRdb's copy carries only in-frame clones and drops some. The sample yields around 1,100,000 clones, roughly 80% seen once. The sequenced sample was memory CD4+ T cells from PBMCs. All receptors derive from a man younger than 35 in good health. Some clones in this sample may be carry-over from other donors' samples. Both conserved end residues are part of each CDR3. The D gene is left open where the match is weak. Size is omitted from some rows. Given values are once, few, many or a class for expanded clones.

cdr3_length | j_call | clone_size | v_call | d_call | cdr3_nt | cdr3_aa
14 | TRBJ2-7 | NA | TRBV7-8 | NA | TGTGCCAGCAGCTTAGGAGGTCCTTTCGACGAGCAGTACTTC | CASSLGGPFDEQYF
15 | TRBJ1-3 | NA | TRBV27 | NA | TGTGCCAGCAGTTCCAGGGGTATGCAAGGAAACACCATATATTTT | CASSSRGMQGNTIYF
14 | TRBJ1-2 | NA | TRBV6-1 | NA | TGTGCCAGCAGCCCGACAGGCCATAACTATGGCTACACCTTC | CASSPTGHNYGYTF
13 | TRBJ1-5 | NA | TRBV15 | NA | TGTGCCACCAGCAGAGATAACGGTCAGCCCCAGCATTTT | CATSRDNGQPQHF
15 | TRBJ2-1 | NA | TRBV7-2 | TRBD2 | TGTGCCAGCAGCGCCCAGAGAGGGACTAAGAATGAGCAGTTCTTC | CASSAQRGTKNEQFF
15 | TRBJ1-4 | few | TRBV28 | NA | TGTGCCAGCAGGCCTCAGGGACAATTCCCTGAAAAACTGTTTTTT | CASRPQGQFPEKLFF
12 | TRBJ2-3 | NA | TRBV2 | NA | TGTGCCAGCAGTGTTAACACAGATACGCAGTATTTT | CASSVNTDTQYF
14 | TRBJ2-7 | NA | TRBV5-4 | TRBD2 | TGTGCCAGCAGCCCCGATCTAGCGGCCTACGAGCAGTACTTC | CASSPDLAAYEQYF
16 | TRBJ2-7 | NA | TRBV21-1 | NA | TGTGCCAGCAGCAAAGTTCCGGACAGGGCTTCCTACGAGCAGTACTTC | CASSKVPDRASYEQYF
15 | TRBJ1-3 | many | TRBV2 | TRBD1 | TGTGCCAGCAGTAAGGACAGGGGGCAAGGAAACACCATATATTTT | CASSKDRGQGNTIYF
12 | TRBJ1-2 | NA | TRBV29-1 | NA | TGCAGCGTGTCCGACGGGAACTATGGCTACACCTTC | CSVSDGNYGYTF
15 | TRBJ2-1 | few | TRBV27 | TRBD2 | TGTGCCAGCAGTCCCGGACTAGCGGGATCCAATGAGCAGTTCTTC | CASSPGLAGSNEQFF
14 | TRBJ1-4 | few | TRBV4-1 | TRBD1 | TGCGCCAGCAGCCCGGGACAGGGGGTTGAAAAACTGTTTTTT | CASSPGQGVEKLFF
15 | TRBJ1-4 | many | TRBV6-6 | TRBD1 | TGTGCCAGCAGTTACTCGGGACAGGGCTATGAAAAACTGTTTTTT | CASSYSGQGYEKLFF
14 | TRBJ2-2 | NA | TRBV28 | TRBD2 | TGTGCCAGCAGTTTACTAGCGGGCACCGGGGAGCTGTTTTTT | CASSLLAGTGELFF
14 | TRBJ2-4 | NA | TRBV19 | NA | TGTGCCAGTAGTATTCAGGGCAGAAGAGACATTCAGTACTTC | CASSIQGRRDIQYF
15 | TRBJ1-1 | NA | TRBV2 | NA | TGTGCCAGCAGTGAAGATGAGGGGATGAACACTGAAGCTTTCTTT | CASSEDEGMNTEAFF
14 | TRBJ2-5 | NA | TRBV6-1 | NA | TGTGCCAGCAGTGAAATGACGGTCCAAGAGACCCAGTACTTC | CASSEMTVQETQYF
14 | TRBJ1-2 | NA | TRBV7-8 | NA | TGTGCCAGCAGACAGACGGGGGGCCCGAGAGGCTACACCTTC | CASRQTGGPRGYTF
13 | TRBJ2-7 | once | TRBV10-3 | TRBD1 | TGTGCCATCAGTACTACAGGGGACTACGAGCAGTACTTC | CAISTTGDYEQYF
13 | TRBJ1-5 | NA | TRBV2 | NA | TGTGCCAGCAGCCTAGATGGCAATCAGCCCCAGCATTTT | CASSLDGNQPQHF
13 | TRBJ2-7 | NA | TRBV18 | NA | TGTGCCAGCTCTACGAGACAGGTTTTCGAGCAGTACTTC | CASSTRQVFEQYF
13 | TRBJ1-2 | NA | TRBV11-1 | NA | TGTGCCAGCAGCTGGACAACCAACTATGGCTACACCTTC | CASSWTTNYGYTF
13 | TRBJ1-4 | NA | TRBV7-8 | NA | TGTGCCAGCAGCTTACTCAGGGATGGAAAACTGTTTTTT | CASSLLRDGKLFF
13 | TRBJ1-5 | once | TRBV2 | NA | TGTGCCAGCAGCGCTCAGGGACGGCAGCCCCAGCATTTT | CASSAQGRQPQHF
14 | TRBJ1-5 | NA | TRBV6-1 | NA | TGTGCCAGCATACAGGTTAATAGCAATCAGCCCCAGCATTTT | CASIQVNSNQPQHF
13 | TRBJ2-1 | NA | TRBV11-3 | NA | TGTGCCAGCAGCTTAGTAAGGGGGAATGAGCAGTTCTTC | CASSLVRGNEQFF
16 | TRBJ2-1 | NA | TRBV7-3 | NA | TGTGCCAGCAGCCCCGGCCAACCGCGAGGTTACAATGAGCAGTTCTTC | CASSPGQPRGYNEQFF
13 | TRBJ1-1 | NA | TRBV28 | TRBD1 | TGTGCCAGCATCAAGGCAGGGGGCACTGAAGCTTTCTTT | CASIKAGGTEAFF
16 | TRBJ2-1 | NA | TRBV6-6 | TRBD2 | TGTGCCAGCAGCCTCCCGCTTAGCGGGAGCTACAATGAGCAGTTCTTC | CASSLPLSGSYNEQFF
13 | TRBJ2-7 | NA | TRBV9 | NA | TGTGCCAGCACCCGAGAATTTGAGGGCGAGCAGTACTTC | CASTREFEGEQYF
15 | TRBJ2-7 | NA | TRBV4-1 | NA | TGCGCCAGCAGCCAAGATCGAGGCGGGACGGGCGAGCAGTACTTC | CASSQDRGGTGEQYF
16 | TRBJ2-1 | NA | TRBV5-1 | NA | TGCGCCAGCAGCCTGGCGTCCGGTAGCGACTACAATGAGCAGTTCTTC | CASSLASGSDYNEQFF
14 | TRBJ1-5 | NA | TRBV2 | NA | TGTGCCAGCAGGCAAAGTATCCCCAATCAGCCCCAGCATTTT | CASRQSIPNQPQHF
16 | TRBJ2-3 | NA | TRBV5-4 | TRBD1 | TGTGCCAGCAGCAATCGACAGGGCAGTAGCACAGATACGCAGTATTTT | CASSNRQGSSTDTQYF
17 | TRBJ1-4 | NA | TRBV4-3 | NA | TGCGCCAGCAGCCAGAGGATGGGGGGCGCAACTAATGAAAAACTGTTTTTT | CASSQRMGGATNEKLFF
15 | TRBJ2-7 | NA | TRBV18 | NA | TGTGCCAGCTCACCACTAACAACCGGCTCCTACGAGCAGTACTTC | CASSPLTTGSYEQYF
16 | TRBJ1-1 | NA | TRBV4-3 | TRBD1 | TGCGCCAGCAGCCAAGATCGGCGACAGGGGGGCACTGAAGCTTTCTTT | CASSQDRRQGGTEAFF
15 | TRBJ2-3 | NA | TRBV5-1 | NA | TGCGCCAGCAGCTGGGCCGGGACTAGCACAGATACGCAGTATTTT | CASSWAGTSTDTQYF
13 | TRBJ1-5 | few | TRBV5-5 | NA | TGTGCCAGCAGCCCTGACAGCAATCAGCCCCAGCATTTT | CASSPDSNQPQHF
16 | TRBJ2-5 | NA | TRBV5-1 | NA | TGCGCCAGCAGCTCGGGATGGGGCAGTTCTCAAGAGACCCAGTACTTC | CASSSGWGSSQETQYF
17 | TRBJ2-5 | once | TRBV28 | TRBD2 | TGTGCCAGCAGTTCTTACCGGACTAGCGGGAGTGGAGAGACCCAGTACTTC | CASSSYRTSGSGETQYF
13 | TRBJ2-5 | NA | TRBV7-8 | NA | TGTGCCAGCAGCTTAGGGCAGCAAGAGACCCAGTACTTC | CASSLGQQETQYF